This TCR beta chain was recovered during a study of identical twins. Study-level points and caveats: Models predicted too little out-of-frame TCR alpha sharing in monozygotic twins.

Template switching added a universal primer binding site, and final cDNA carried unique molecular identifiers. TCRdb used MiXCR to reprocess the 5' RACE reads, holding one entry per CDR3 protein. Of some 1,600,000 distinct CDR3 sequences listed, about 32% are singletons. Trimming pared 0 bases from V and 0 bases from J, leaving 9 bases between. CDR1 and CDR2 (germline): SNHLY, FYNNEI. This CDR3 region has 16 residues. To note about this clonotype: The antigen remains unidentified.

The donors were all healthy and Caucasian. Sequences were obtained from cord blood. The rearrangement links TRBV2 to TRBJ2-1; no clear D. This receptor was taken from a newborn girl in good health. Here the CDR3 reads CASSEAYFSSYNEQFF. In DNA, the CDR3 is TGTGCCAGCAGTGAAGCCTATTTTAGCTCCTACAATGAGCAGTTCTTC.